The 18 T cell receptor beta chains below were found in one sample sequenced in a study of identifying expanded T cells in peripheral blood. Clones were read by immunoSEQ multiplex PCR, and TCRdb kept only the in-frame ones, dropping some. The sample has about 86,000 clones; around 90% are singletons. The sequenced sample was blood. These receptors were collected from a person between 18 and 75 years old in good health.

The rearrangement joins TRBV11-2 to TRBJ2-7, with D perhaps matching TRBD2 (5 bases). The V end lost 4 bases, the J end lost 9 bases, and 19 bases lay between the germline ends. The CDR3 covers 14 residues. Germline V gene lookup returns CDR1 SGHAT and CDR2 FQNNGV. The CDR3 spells CASSSTREERLQYF. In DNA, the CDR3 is TGTGCCAGCAGCTCCACTCGGGAAGAGCGGTTGCAGTACTTC. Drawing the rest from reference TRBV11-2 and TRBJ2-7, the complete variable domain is EAGVAQSPRYKIIEKRQSVAFWCNPISGHATLYWYQQILGQGPKLLIQFQNNGVVDDSQLPKDRFSAERLKGVDSTLKIQPAKLEDSAVYLCASSSTREERLQYFGPGTRLTVT.

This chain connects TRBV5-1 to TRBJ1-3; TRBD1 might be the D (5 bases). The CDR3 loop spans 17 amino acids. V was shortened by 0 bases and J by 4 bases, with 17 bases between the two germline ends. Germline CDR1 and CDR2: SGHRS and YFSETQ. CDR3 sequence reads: CASSLEKWGATGNTIYF. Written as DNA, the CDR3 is TGCGCCAGCAGCTTGGAGAAGTGGGGCGCGACGGGAAACACCATATATTTT.

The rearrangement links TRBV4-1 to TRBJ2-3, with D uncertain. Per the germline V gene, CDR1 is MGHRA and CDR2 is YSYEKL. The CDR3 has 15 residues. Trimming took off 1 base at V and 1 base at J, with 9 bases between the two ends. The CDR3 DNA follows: TGCGCCAGCAGCCAAGGTGGATTCGGCACAGATACGCAGTATTTT. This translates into CASSQGGFGTDTQYF.

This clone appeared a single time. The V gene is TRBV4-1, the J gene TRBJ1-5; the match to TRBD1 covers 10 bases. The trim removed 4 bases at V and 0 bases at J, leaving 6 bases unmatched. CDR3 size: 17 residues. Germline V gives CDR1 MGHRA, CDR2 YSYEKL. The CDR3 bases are TGCGCCAGCAGCCCGCTGGGACAGGGGCTTAGCAATCAGCCCCAGCATTTT. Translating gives CASSPLGQGLSNQPQHF.

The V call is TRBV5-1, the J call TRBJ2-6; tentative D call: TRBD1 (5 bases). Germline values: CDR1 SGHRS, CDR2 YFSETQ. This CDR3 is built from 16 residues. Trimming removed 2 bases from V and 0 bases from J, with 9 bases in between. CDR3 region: CASSFTGDSGANVLTF. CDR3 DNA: TGCGCCAGCAGCTTTACAGGAGACTCTGGGGCCAACGTCCTGACTTTC.

This CDR3 is CASSFGTGTYEQYF. The CDR3 region has the DNA TGTGCCAGCAGCTTCGGGACGGGTACCTACGAGCAGTACTTC. The chain links TRBV7-2 to TRBJ2-7; D may match TRBD1 or TRBD2 (5 bases each). This CDR3 is 14 amino acids long. Per germline, CDR1 SGHTA and CDR2 FQGNSA. V shed 3 bases and J shed 2 bases, with 11 bases lying between them.

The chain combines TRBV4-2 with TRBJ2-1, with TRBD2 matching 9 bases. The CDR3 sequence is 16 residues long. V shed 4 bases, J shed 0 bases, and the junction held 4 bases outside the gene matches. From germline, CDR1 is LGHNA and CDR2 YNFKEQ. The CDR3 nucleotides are TGTGCCAGCAGCCGCCTACTAGCGGGCTCCTACAATGAGCAGTTCTTC. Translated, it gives CASSRLLAGSYNEQFF.

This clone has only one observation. CDR3 loop: CASSIGQGQFF. The CDR3 nucleotides read TGTGCCAGTAGTATAGGACAGGGTCAGTTCTTC. V usage is TRBV19 and J usage is TRBJ2-1, with TRBD1 matching 7 bases. The CDR3 loop spans 11 amino acids. CDR1 and CDR2 (germline): LNHDA, SQIVND (reference sequence). Trimming removed 1 base from V and 13 bases from J; junction bases left unmatched: 1. The whole variable domain, filled in from reference TRBV19 and TRBJ2-1, reads DGGITQSPKYLFRKEGQNVTLSCEQNLNHDAMYWYRQDPGQGLRLIYYSQIVNDFQKGDIAEGYSVSREKKESFPLTVTSAQKNPTAFYLCASSIGQGQFFGPGTRLTVL.

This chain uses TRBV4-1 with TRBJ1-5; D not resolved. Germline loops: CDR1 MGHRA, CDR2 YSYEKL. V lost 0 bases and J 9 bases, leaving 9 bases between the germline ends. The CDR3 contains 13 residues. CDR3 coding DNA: TGCGCCAGCAGCCAAGAACCTGCCGGGCCCCAGCATTTT. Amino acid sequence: CASSQEPAGPQHF.

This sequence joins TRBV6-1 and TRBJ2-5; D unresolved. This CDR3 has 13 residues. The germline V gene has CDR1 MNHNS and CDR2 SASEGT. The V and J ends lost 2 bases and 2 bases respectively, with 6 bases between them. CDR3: CASSEPVQETQYF. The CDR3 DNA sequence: TGTGCCAGCAGTGAACCAGTACAAGAGACCCAGTACTTC.

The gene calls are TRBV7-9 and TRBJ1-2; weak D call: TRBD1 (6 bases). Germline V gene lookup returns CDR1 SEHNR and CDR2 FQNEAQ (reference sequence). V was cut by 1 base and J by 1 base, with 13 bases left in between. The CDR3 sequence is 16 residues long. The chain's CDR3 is CASSLVNAGVNYGYTF. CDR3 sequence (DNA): TGTGCCAGCAGCTTAGTTAACGCAGGGGTTAACTATGGCTACACCTTC.

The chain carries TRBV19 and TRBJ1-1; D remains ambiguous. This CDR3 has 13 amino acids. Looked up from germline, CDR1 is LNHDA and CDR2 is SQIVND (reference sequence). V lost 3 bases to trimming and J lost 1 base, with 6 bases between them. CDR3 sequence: CASSMWGNTEAFF. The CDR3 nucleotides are TGTGCCAGTAGTATGTGGGGGAACACTGAAGCTTTCTTT.

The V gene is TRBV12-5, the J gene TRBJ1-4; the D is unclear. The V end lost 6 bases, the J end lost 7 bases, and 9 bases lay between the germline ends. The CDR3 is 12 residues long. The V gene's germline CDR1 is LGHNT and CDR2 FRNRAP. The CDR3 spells CASGSLGEKLFF. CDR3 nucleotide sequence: TGTGCTAGTGGCTCCCTGGGTGAAAAACTGTTTTTT.

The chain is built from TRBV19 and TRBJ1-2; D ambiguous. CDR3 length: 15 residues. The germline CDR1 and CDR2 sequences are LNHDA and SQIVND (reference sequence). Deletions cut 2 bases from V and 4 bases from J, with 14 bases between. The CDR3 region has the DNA TGTGCCAGTAGTATAAGCGCGAACAACCTCTATGGCTACACCTTC. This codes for CASSISANNLYGYTF.

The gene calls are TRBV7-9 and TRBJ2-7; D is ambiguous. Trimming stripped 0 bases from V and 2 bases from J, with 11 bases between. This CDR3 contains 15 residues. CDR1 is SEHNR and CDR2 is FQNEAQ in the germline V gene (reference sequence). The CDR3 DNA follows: TGTGCCAGCAGCTTAGCGCTTAGGCCGCCCTACGAGCAGTACTTC. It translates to CASSLALRPPYEQYF.

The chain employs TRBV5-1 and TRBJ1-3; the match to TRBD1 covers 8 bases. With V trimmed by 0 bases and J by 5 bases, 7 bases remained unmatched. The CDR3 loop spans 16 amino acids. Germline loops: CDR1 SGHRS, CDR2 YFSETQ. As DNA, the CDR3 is TGCGCCAGCAGCTTGGAGGCCGGGACAGGTAGAAACACCATATATTTT. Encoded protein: CASSLEAGTGRNTIYF. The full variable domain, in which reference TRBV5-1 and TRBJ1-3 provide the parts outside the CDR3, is KAGVTQTPRYLIKTRGQQVTLSCSPISGHRSVSWYQQTPGQGLQFLFEYFSETQRNKGNFPGRFSGRQFSNSRSEMNVSTLELGDSALYLCASSLEAGTGRNTIYFGEGSWLTVV.

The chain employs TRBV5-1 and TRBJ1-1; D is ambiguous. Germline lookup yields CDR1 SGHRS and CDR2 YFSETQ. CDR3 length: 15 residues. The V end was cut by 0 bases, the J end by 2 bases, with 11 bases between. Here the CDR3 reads CASSLGAGFNTEAFF. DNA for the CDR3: TGCGCCAGCAGCTTGGGAGCGGGGTTCAACACTGAAGCTTTCTTT.

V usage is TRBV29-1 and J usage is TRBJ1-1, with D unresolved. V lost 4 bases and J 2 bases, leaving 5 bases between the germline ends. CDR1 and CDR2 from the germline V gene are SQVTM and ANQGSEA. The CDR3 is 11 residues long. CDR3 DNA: TGCAGCGTTGTGGCCAACACTGAAGCTTTCTTT. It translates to CSVVANTEAFF.